This T cell receptor beta chain was sequenced in a study of T cell responses to AZD1222 COVID-19 vaccine. General study findings and limits: Most donors were white British, females outnumbered males, and clonal diversity was possibly underestimated. The breadth and depth of Spike-specific TCRs increased once two AZD1222 doses had been given. Without day 14 samples, only post-peak T cell repertoires were studied.

Data came from immunoSEQ multiplex PCR; TCRdb stores just in-frame clones and leaves some out. In the table there are some 150,000 clones, roughly 90% of which are singletons. The CDR3 length is 14 residues. V lost 1 base, J lost 3 bases, and 7 bases lay in between. CDR1 is LGHNA, CDR2 YSLEER, per germline. On this clone itself: As yet, its antigen is unknown.

This clonotype was sampled from an adult in good health. The V and J genes are TRBV4-3 and TRBJ2-1; no reliable D call. The sequencing used peripheral blood, collected on day 0 of AZD1222 vaccination. CDR3 protein: CASSQGRRYNEQFF. The CDR3 nucleotides read TGCGCCAGCAGCCAAGGAAGACGCTACAATGAGCAGTTCTTC.